This is a list of T cell receptor beta chains from one sample in a study of blood T cell repertoires in COVID-19. Sequencing used immunoSEQ multiplex PCR; TCRdb keeps in-frame clones, though not all of them. Counted here are 210,000 or so clones, around 80% occurring once; the ten biggest clones make up about 13%. Sequenced: peripheral blood. The origin of the receptors is a man aged 50 to 59 who had recovered from COVID-19. Both conserved end residues are part of each CDR3. Fields, in order: J gene, V gene, clone size, D gene, CDR3 DNA, CDR3 protein. The D gene is left open where the match is weak. Rows may omit the clone size; those that give it use once, few, many or a size class.

j_gene: TRBJ2-2; v_gene: TRBV2; abundance: once; d_gene: TRBD1; CDR3nt: TGTGCCAGCAGGAATTACAGGGGCACACCCGGGGAGCTGTTTTTT; CDR3aa: CASRNYRGTPGELFF
j_gene: TRBJ2-5; v_gene: TRBV3-1/TRBV3-2; abundance: NA; d_gene: TRBD1; CDR3nt: TGTGCCAGCAGCCGACAGGGAAAAGGGGAGACCCAGTACTTC; CDR3aa: CASSRQGKGETQYF
j_gene: TRBJ1-3; v_gene: TRBV23-1; abundance: NA; d_gene: TRBD1; CDR3nt: TGCGCCAGCAGTCAACACAGGGGGTTGACTGGAAACACCATATATTTT; CDR3aa: CASSQHRGLTGNTIYF
j_gene: TRBJ1-2; v_gene: TRBV19; abundance: NA; d_gene: NA; CDR3nt: TGTGCCAGTAGTATAGAGGCGGGTTCTGGCTATGGCTACACCTTC; CDR3aa: CASSIEAGSGYGYTF
j_gene: TRBJ1-5; v_gene: TRBV4-1; abundance: NA; d_gene: NA; CDR3nt: TGCGCCAGCAGCCAAAACCTTTTGCGGGGAGCCCAGCCCCAGCATTTT; CDR3aa: CASSQNLLRGAQPQHF
j_gene: TRBJ1-6; v_gene: TRBV4-2; abundance: NA; d_gene: NA; CDR3nt: TGTGCCAGCAGCCAGACACAGAGCTCCTATAATTCACCCCTCCACTTT; CDR3aa: CASSQTQSSYNSPLHF
j_gene: TRBJ2-3; v_gene: TRBV7-2; abundance: NA; d_gene: NA; CDR3nt: TGTGCCAGCAGCCGGGGGGCCTCAGATACGCAGTATTTT; CDR3aa: CASSRGASDTQYF
j_gene: TRBJ2-5; v_gene: TRBV7-2; abundance: NA; d_gene: NA; CDR3nt: TGTGCCAGCAGGTTAAGTGCGGAGACCCAGTACTTC; CDR3aa: CASRLSAETQYF
j_gene: TRBJ2-1; v_gene: TRBV29-1; abundance: NA; d_gene: NA; CDR3nt: TGCAGCGCGTCCGGGGAGACCTCCTACAATGAGCAGTTCTTC; CDR3aa: CSASGETSYNEQFF
j_gene: TRBJ1-1; v_gene: TRBV2; abundance: NA; d_gene: NA; CDR3nt: TGTGCCAGCAGAATTACACTAAACACTGAAGCTTTCTTT; CDR3aa: CASRITLNTEAFF
j_gene: TRBJ1-1; v_gene: TRBV10-2; abundance: NA; d_gene: TRBD1; CDR3nt: TGCGCCAGCAGGGGACAGATGAACACTGAAGCTTTCTTT; CDR3aa: CASRGQMNTEAFF
j_gene: TRBJ2-5; v_gene: TRBV5-4; abundance: NA; d_gene: TRBD1; CDR3nt: TGTGCCAGCAGCTTGAAAGGGGACAGGGTGGGAGTGGAGACCCAGTACTTC; CDR3aa: CASSLKGDRVGVETQYF
j_gene: TRBJ2-3; v_gene: TRBV25-1; abundance: NA; d_gene: TRBD2; CDR3nt: TGTGCCAGCAGTGCAACTAGCGGGAGGTGGGCAGATACGCAGTATTTT; CDR3aa: CASSATSGRWADTQYF
j_gene: TRBJ2-3; v_gene: TRBV14; abundance: NA; d_gene: NA; CDR3nt: TGTGCCAGCAGCCAAGATCCATCTGCCCACTATGATACGCAGTATTTT; CDR3aa: CASSQDPSAHYDTQYF
j_gene: TRBJ2-7; v_gene: TRBV27; abundance: NA; d_gene: NA; CDR3nt: TGTGCCAGCAGTTTATCGGGTCAGGGTGGGCGCGAGCAGTACTTC; CDR3aa: CASSLSGQGGREQYF
j_gene: TRBJ2-5; v_gene: TRBV7-9; abundance: NA; d_gene: TRBD1; CDR3nt: TGTGCCAGCAGTTTCTGGGGACAGGGGGCTCTAGAGACCCAGTACTTC; CDR3aa: CASSFWGQGALETQYF
j_gene: TRBJ2-7; v_gene: TRBV6-5; abundance: once; d_gene: TRBD2; CDR3nt: TGTGCCAGCATTTTAAATAGCGGGAGTTCCTACGAGCAGTACTTC; CDR3aa: CASILNSGSSYEQYF
j_gene: TRBJ2-3; v_gene: TRBV7-7; abundance: NA; d_gene: TRBD2; CDR3nt: TGTGCCAGCAGCGCGGGACTACCTAGCACAGATACGCAGTATTTT; CDR3aa: CASSAGLPSTDTQYF
j_gene: TRBJ1-6; v_gene: TRBV25-1; abundance: NA; d_gene: TRBD1; CDR3nt: TGTGCCAGCAGTGACGAACAGGGGCATATAGATTCACCCCTCCACTTT; CDR3aa: CASSDEQGHIDSPLHF
j_gene: TRBJ2-3; v_gene: TRBV9; abundance: NA; d_gene: TRBD2; CDR3nt: TGTGCCAGCAGCACCGGGACTAGCGGGAGATGGGATACGCAGTATTTT; CDR3aa: CASSTGTSGRWDTQYF
j_gene: TRBJ1-3; v_gene: TRBV10-3; abundance: NA; d_gene: TRBD1; CDR3nt: TGTGCCATCAGTGACCGGGACAGGGCCTTCTCTGGAAACACCATATATTTT; CDR3aa: CAISDRDRAFSGNTIYF
j_gene: TRBJ1-1; v_gene: TRBV6-2/TRBV6-3; abundance: few; d_gene: NA; CDR3nt: TGTGCCAGCAGTTCCCTTCGGACAGAGAACACTGAAGCTTTCTTT; CDR3aa: CASSSLRTENTEAFF
j_gene: TRBJ2-7; v_gene: TRBV13; abundance: NA; d_gene: TRBD2; CDR3nt: TGTGCCAGCAGCTGGCGTACTAGCGGATGGTCGGGTGAGCAGTACTTC; CDR3aa: CASSWRTSGWSGEQYF
j_gene: TRBJ2-1; v_gene: TRBV10-3; abundance: NA; d_gene: TRBD2; CDR3nt: TGTGCCATCAGTGAAGGAAGCGGGAGCTCCTACAATGAGCAGTTCTTC; CDR3aa: CAISEGSGSSYNEQFF
j_gene: TRBJ1-6; v_gene: TRBV6-2/TRBV6-3; abundance: NA; d_gene: NA; CDR3nt: TGTGCCAGCATCCCCGGTAAGAGCTCCTATAATTCACCCCTCCACTTT; CDR3aa: CASIPGKSSYNSPLHF
j_gene: TRBJ2-7; v_gene: TRBV29-1; abundance: NA; d_gene: TRBD2; CDR3nt: TGCAGCGTTGATAAGTGGGAGGGCGGCGAGCAGTACTTC; CDR3aa: CSVDKWEGGEQYF
j_gene: TRBJ1-2; v_gene: TRBV5-6; abundance: few; d_gene: NA; CDR3nt: TGTGCCAGCAGCTTTAATAACTATGGCTACACCTTC; CDR3aa: CASSFNNYGYTF
j_gene: TRBJ2-3; v_gene: TRBV7-2; abundance: NA; d_gene: TRBD2; CDR3nt: TGTGCCAGCAGCTCTCGACTAGCGTCTGGCACAGATACGCAGTATTTT; CDR3aa: CASSSRLASGTDTQYF
j_gene: TRBJ2-5; v_gene: TRBV24-1; abundance: NA; d_gene: TRBD1; CDR3nt: TGTGCCACCAGTGATTTTGGGACAGGGAAAGAGACCCAGTACTTC; CDR3aa: CATSDFGTGKETQYF
j_gene: TRBJ2-1; v_gene: TRBV19; abundance: NA; d_gene: NA; CDR3nt: TGTGCCAGTAGTGCCCCCAGAGGGAGGCGCGAGCAGTTCTTC; CDR3aa: CASSAPRGRREQFF
j_gene: TRBJ1-1; v_gene: TRBV5-1; abundance: few; d_gene: NA; CDR3nt: TGCGCCAGCAGCTTGGTGGCAGGCGGGACTGAAGCTTTCTTT; CDR3aa: CASSLVAGGTEAFF
j_gene: TRBJ2-1; v_gene: TRBV6-5; abundance: NA; d_gene: NA; CDR3nt: TGTGCCAGCCGCCGCTCTAAGGGGGAGCAGTTCTTC; CDR3aa: CASRRSKGEQFF
j_gene: TRBJ2-5; v_gene: TRBV4-2; abundance: NA; d_gene: NA; CDR3nt: TGTGCCAGCAGCCAAGAGACAGCCCAAGAGACCCAGTACTTC; CDR3aa: CASSQETAQETQYF
j_gene: TRBJ2-2; v_gene: TRBV7-2; abundance: NA; d_gene: TRBD1; CDR3nt: TGTGCCAGCAGCTTAGGCAGGGGGCGCGGCACCGGGGAGCTGTTTTTT; CDR3aa: CASSLGRGRGTGELFF
j_gene: TRBJ2-3; v_gene: TRBV15; abundance: few; d_gene: NA; CDR3nt: TGTGCCACCAGAGGAGAAAGGGAGATCGATACGCAGTATTTT; CDR3aa: CATRGEREIDTQYF
j_gene: TRBJ2-1; v_gene: TRBV7-8; abundance: NA; d_gene: NA; CDR3nt: TGTGCCAGCAGCTTGGGGACATACAATGAGCAGTTCTTC; CDR3aa: CASSLGTYNEQFF
j_gene: TRBJ2-7; v_gene: TRBV12-3/TRBV12-4; abundance: NA; d_gene: NA; CDR3nt: TGTGCCAGCAGTAAGACAGACTCCTACGAGCAGTACTTC; CDR3aa: CASSKTDSYEQYF
j_gene: TRBJ2-7; v_gene: TRBV18; abundance: few; d_gene: NA; CDR3nt: TGTGCCAGCTCACCCCCCGGGGGAGGTTCCTACGAGCAGTACTTC; CDR3aa: CASSPPGGGSYEQYF
j_gene: TRBJ1-3; v_gene: TRBV4-1; abundance: NA; d_gene: NA; CDR3nt: TGCGCCAGCAGCCAAAAGACCAGGGGCTCTGGAAACACCATATATTTT; CDR3aa: CASSQKTRGSGNTIYF
j_gene: TRBJ1-5; v_gene: TRBV5-1; abundance: NA; d_gene: NA; CDR3nt: TGCGCCAGCAGCTTGTCACAGGGTAGGGATCAGCCCCAGCATTTT; CDR3aa: CASSLSQGRDQPQHF
j_gene: TRBJ2-7; v_gene: TRBV27; abundance: NA; d_gene: TRBD1; CDR3nt: TGTGCCAGCAGTTTCAGGACAGGGTCCTACGAGCAGTACTTC; CDR3aa: CASSFRTGSYEQYF
j_gene: TRBJ2-7; v_gene: TRBV10-1; abundance: NA; d_gene: NA; CDR3nt: TGCGCCAGCAGTGATGGAGGGTCATCTCCGGGCGAGCAGTACTTC; CDR3aa: CASSDGGSSPGEQYF
j_gene: TRBJ1-2; v_gene: TRBV29-1; abundance: few; d_gene: TRBD1; CDR3nt: TGCAGCGTTGGGACAGGGGACCTCGATGGCTACACCTTC; CDR3aa: CSVGTGDLDGYTF
j_gene: TRBJ2-2; v_gene: TRBV24-1; abundance: NA; d_gene: TRBD2; CDR3nt: TGTGCCACCAGTGAACCGGGACTAGCGGGAGGCGGGGAGCTGTTTTTT; CDR3aa: CATSEPGLAGGGELFF
j_gene: TRBJ1-6; v_gene: TRBV19; abundance: NA; d_gene: NA; CDR3nt: TGTGCCAGTAGTATATTCTTCGGACGGGGAAATTCACCCCTCCACTTT; CDR3aa: CASSIFFGRGNSPLHF
j_gene: TRBJ2-5; v_gene: TRBV30; abundance: NA; d_gene: TRBD1; CDR3nt: TGTGCCTGGAGTGTTCCAGGGGGCCGCCAAGAGACCCAGTACTTC; CDR3aa: CAWSVPGGRQETQYF
j_gene: TRBJ2-7; v_gene: TRBV5-1; abundance: NA; d_gene: TRBD2; CDR3nt: TGCGCCAGCAGCTTAAGCGGGGGGACCTACGAGCAGTACTTC; CDR3aa: CASSLSGGTYEQYF
j_gene: TRBJ2-7; v_gene: TRBV30; abundance: NA; d_gene: TRBD2; CDR3nt: TGTGCCTTACGGGGGGGGAGGGCCGTCTACGAGCAGTACTTC; CDR3aa: CALRGGRAVYEQYF
j_gene: TRBJ1-1; v_gene: TRBV7-8; abundance: NA; d_gene: TRBD1; CDR3nt: TGTGCCAGCAGCAACTCGGGACAGATGAACACTGAAGCTTTCTTT; CDR3aa: CASSNSGQMNTEAFF
j_gene: TRBJ2-3; v_gene: TRBV19; abundance: few; d_gene: NA; CDR3nt: TGTGCCAACCCGACAGGCGGGACAGGGACTAGGGTCACAGATACGCAGTATTTT; CDR3aa: CANPTGGTGTRVTDTQYF
j_gene: TRBJ2-7; v_gene: TRBV2; abundance: NA; d_gene: TRBD2; CDR3nt: TGTGCCAGCAGTGGGGAGGGCTCCCTCTACGAGCAGTACTTC; CDR3aa: CASSGEGSLYEQYF
j_gene: TRBJ1-5; v_gene: TRBV27; abundance: NA; d_gene: TRBD1; CDR3nt: TGTGCCAGCAGTCCCGACAGGGTGCCCAATCAGCCCCAGCATTTT; CDR3aa: CASSPDRVPNQPQHF